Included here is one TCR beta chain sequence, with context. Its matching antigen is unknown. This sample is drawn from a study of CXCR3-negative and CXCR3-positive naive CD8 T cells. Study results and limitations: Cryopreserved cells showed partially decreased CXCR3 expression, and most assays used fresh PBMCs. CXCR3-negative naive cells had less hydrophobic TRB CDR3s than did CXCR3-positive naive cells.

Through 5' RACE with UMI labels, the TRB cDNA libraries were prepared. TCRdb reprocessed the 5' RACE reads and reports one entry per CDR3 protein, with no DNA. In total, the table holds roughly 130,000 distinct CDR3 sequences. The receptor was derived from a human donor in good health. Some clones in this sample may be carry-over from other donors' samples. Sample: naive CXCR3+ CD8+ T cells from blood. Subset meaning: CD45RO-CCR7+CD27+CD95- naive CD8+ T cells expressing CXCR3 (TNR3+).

CDR3: CASSELWDSATNEKLFF. The gene calls are TRBV2 and TRBJ1-4; TCRdb's D gene call, TRBD1, goes unchecked for lack of DNA. CDR1 is SNHLY, CDR2 FYNNEI, per germline. CDR3 length: 17 residues.